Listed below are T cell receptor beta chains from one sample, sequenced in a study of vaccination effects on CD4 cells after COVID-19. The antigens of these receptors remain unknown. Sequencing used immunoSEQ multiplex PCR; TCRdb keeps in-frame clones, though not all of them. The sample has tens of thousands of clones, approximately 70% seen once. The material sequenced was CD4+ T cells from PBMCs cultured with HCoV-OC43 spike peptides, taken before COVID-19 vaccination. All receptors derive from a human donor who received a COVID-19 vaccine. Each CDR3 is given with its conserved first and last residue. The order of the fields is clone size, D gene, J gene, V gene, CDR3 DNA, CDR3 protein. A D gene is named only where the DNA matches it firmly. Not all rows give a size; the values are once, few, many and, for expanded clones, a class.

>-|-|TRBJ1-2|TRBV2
TGTGCCAGCAGTGGGGGGGCAGGGGCCGTCGGTGGCTACACCTTC
CASSGGAGAVGGYTF
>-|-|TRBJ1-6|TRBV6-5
TGTGCCAGCAGTCCGACCCTCAGGACTGCTATCTTCCACTTT
CASSPTLRTAIFHF
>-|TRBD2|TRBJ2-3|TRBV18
TGTGCCAGCTCACCCACCCGGGGTAGCGGGAGAACAGATACGCAGTATTTT
CASSPTRGSGRTDTQYF
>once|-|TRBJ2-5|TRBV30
TGTGCCTGGAGTTTGAGAGAGACCCAGTACTTC
CAWSLRETQYF
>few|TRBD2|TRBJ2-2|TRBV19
TGTGCCAGTAGGCGCGGACTAGCGGGAGGGTACGACACCGGGGAGCTGTTTTTT
CASRRGLAGGYDTGELFF
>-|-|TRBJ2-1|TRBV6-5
TGTGCCAGCAGTTACTCGTCCGGACAGTTATACAATGAGCAGTTCTTC
CASSYSSGQLYNEQFF
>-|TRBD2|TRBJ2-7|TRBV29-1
TGCAGCGTCAAGTCTAGCGGGGCCCTTTACGAGCAGTACTTC
CSVKSSGALYEQYF
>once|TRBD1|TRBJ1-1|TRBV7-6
TGTGCCAGCAGCTTAAGGGGCGGACAGGGAGGGAGCACTGAAGCTTTCTTT
CASSLRGGQGGSTEAFF
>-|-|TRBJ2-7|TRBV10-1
TGCGCCACCTCGTACCGGCAGGGGACCGAGCAGTACTTC
CATSYRQGTEQYF
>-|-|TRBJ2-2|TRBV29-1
TGCAGCGCCAAATTGCGGGGTAACACCGGGGAGCTGTTTTTT
CSAKLRGNTGELFF
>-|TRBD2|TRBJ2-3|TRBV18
TGTGCCAGCTCACCCCTTGGCGGGGGGGGCACAGATACGCAGTATTTT
CASSPLGGGGTDTQYF
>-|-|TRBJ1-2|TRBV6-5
TGTGCCAGCAGTTATCTCCAGGGGATCAGTGGCTACACCTTC
CASSYLQGISGYTF
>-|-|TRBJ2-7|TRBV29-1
TGCAGCGTCGACACATCCTACGAGCAGTACTTC
CSVDTSYEQYF
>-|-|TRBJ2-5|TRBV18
TGTGCCAGCTCACCACGTCAAGAGACCCAGTACTTC
CASSPRQETQYF
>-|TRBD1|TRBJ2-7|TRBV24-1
TGTGCCACCAGTGCCACCGGGACAGGGGACTACGAGCAGTACTTC
CATSATGTGDYEQYF
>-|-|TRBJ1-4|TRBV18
TGTGCCAGCTCCCGAACGGGATACCCAACTAATGAAAAACTGTTTTTT
CASSRTGYPTNEKLFF
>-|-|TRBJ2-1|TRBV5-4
TGTGCCAGCAGCCTCCCGCGTTATGGCGTCGTGGATGAGCAGTTCTTC
CASSLPRYGVVDEQFF
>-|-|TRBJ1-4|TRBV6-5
TGTGCCAGCAGTTACAGGGCAGGCTCAACTAATGAAAAACTGTTTTTT
CASSYRAGSTNEKLFF